This T cell receptor beta chain was recovered during a study of cytomegalovirus exposure and HLA in healthy donors. Study outcomes and limitations: The authors enumerated 150 to 200 TCR beta chains as linked to cytomegalovirus. A later analysis reportedly found that, within productive TCRs, an Asian-associated ancestry cluster had fewer N-insertions than the mean observed across the roughly 610 donors. When presence/absence was analysed, sequencing depth was taken to be roughly uniform across donors. One variant, a missense change in DCLRE1C, was linked in a later analysis to TCR beta V- and J-gene trimming.

Trimming took 3 bases from V and 11 from J; bases not matched to a gene: 8. The V gene's germline CDR1 is MDHEN and CDR2 SYDVKM. This CDR3 has 13 residues. The PCR contained 60 Vbeta and 13 Jbeta primers. Repertoires were generated with immunoSEQ multiplex PCR, while TCRdb's copy carries only in-frame clones and drops some. This table has about 190,000 clones, 65% to 75% appearing once. Comment on this clone: The antigen remains unidentified.

Sample: PBMCs. The V gene is TRBV28, the J gene TRBJ2-5; 8 positions agree with TRBD2. This TCR derives from a man aged 25-45 years in good health and CMV-seropositive. Here the CDR3 reads CASSFPGRGEQYF. Written as DNA, the CDR3 is TGTGCCAGCAGTTTCCCGGGGCGGGGGGAGCAGTACTTC.